Below, 27 T cell receptor beta chains from the same sample are listed, as sequenced in a study of blood T cell repertoires in COVID-19. The repertoire was sequenced with immunoSEQ multiplex PCR; TCRdb's copy has only in-frame clones and lacks some. The sample carries roughly 200,000 clones, 85% to 90% recorded once. Sequencing was carried out using PBMCs or T cells enriched from blood (not recorded which). The origin of the receptors is a woman aged 35 to 49 with acute COVID-19.

In its sample, this clone was seen once. This chain links TRBV7-9 with TRBJ1-4; D unclear. Germline-derived CDR1 and CDR2 are SEHNR and FQNEAQ (reference sequence). The CDR3 contains 12 residues. Trimming took 1 base from V and 8 from J, leaving 5 bases between them. The CDR3 DNA follows: TGTGCCAGCAGCTTAGTATCCGAAAAACTGTTTTTT. It yields the protein CASSLVSEKLFF. The entire variable domain, with the rest obtained from reference TRBV7-9 and TRBJ1-4, is as follows: DTGVSQNPRHKITKRGQNVTFRCDPISEHNRLYWYRQTLGQGPEFLTYFQNEAQLEKSRLLSDRFSAERPKGSFSTLEIQRTEQGDSAMYLCASSLVSEKLFFGSGTQLSVL.

This chain uses TRBV4-2 with TRBJ2-5, with a possible D match to TRBD1 (5 bases). CDR3 length: 14 residues. CDR1 and CDR2 (germline): LGHNA, YNFKEQ. The V gene lost 0 bases and the J gene lost 7 bases, with 12 bases spanning the gap. Here the CDR3 reads CASSQESSDRTQYF. In DNA, the CDR3 is TGTGCCAGCAGCCAAGAGTCGTCCGACAGGACCCAGTACTTC.

This clone was seen once. V and J are TRBV6-5 and TRBJ1-1; the match to TRBD1 covers 8 bases. This CDR3 is built from 14 residues. Germline V gives CDR1 MNHEY, CDR2 SVGAGI. The V segment lost 5 bases and the J segment 1 base; nucleotides outside the gene matches: 3. CDR3 coding DNA: TGTGCCAGCAGTACAGGGGGGCAGAACACTGAAGCTTTCTTT. It encodes CASSTGGQNTEAFF.

The chain carries TRBV7-2 and TRBJ1-5; 7 nucleotides agree with TRBD1. The CDR3 runs 15 residues. The trim removed 4 bases at V and 6 bases at J, leaving 9 bases unmatched. Germline CDR1 is SGHTA and CDR2 is FQGNSA. In DNA form, the CDR3 reads TGTGCCAGCAGCTCATCGACAGGGAGGTTTCAGCCCCAGCATTTT. Translation gives CASSSSTGRFQPQHF.

V usage is TRBV15 and J usage is TRBJ1-5; no definite D call. This CDR3 region has 12 residues. Trimming pared 1 base from V and 4 bases from J, leaving 2 bases between. Germline loops: CDR1 LNHNV, CDR2 YYDKDF (reference sequence). CDR3 protein: CATSRANQPQHF. The CDR3, as DNA: TGTGCCACCAGCAGAGCTAATCAGCCCCAGCATTTT.

The chain combines TRBV13 with TRBJ1-3; D is unclear. This CDR3 region has 16 residues. The germline V gene encodes CDR1 PRHDT and CDR2 FYEKMQ (reference sequence). V dropped 0 bases and J dropped 0 bases, with 9 bases sitting between them. DNA of the CDR3: TGTGCCAGCAGCTTAGGGGCCGGGAGCTCTGGAAACACCATATATTTT. It specifies CASSLGAGSSGNTIYF. Based on the CDR3 plus reference TRBV13 and TRBJ1-3, the full variable domain is AAGVIQSPRHLIKEKRETATLKCYPIPRHDTVYWYQQGPGQDPQFLISFYEKMQSDKGSIPDRFSAQQFSDYHSELNMSSLELGDSALYFCASSLGAGSSGNTIYFGEGSWLTVV.

This clone appeared a few times. The chain employs TRBV12-3 or TRBV12-4 and TRBJ2-7; D perhaps matches TRBD1 (6 bases). The CDR3 consists of 13 residues. The V end lost 6 bases, the J end lost 6 bases, and 15 bases lay between the germline ends. The CDR3 DNA reads as TGTGCCAGCAGGAGAACAGGGTTTCCCGAGCAGTACTTC. Its translation: CASRRTGFPEQYF.

CDR3 sequence (DNA): TGTGCCAGCAGAAAAACAGGGGGGCCTGGAAACACCATATATTTT. Amino acids: CASRKTGGPGNTIYF. The chain links TRBV27 to TRBJ1-3; 8 bases map to TRBD1. V gave up 6 bases and J gave up 2 bases; unmatched junction bases: 6. Germline loops: CDR1 MNHEY, CDR2 SMNVEV (reference sequence). CDR3 length: 15 amino acids.

The chain employs TRBV4-1 and TRBJ2-3; D gene ambiguous. Deletions cut 0 bases from V and 2 bases from J, with 9 bases between. Looked up from germline, CDR1 is MGHRA and CDR2 is YSYEKL. The CDR3 loop spans 15 amino acids. This CDR3 is CASSQDSPFTDTQYF. DNA of the CDR3: TGCGCCAGCAGCCAAGATAGCCCTTTCACAGATACGCAGTATTTT.

The chain uses TRBV28 and TRBJ1-5; no clear D. V shed 6 bases and J shed 0 bases, with 15 bases lying between them. CDR3 size: 16 residues. Germline V gene data show CDR1 as MDHEN and CDR2 as SYDVKM. The CDR3 DNA reads as TGTGCCAGCAGACCGGCGAGGGCTTATAGCAATCAGCCCCAGCATTTT. It codes for CASRPARAYSNQPQHF.

This chain links TRBV2 with TRBJ1-5; unclear D gene. This CDR3 is built from 14 residues. The V and J ends lost 4 bases and 5 bases respectively, with 12 bases between them. Germline-derived CDR1 and CDR2 are SNHLY and FYNNEI. CDR3 sequence: CASSGIKADQPQHF. In DNA form, the CDR3 reads TGTGCCAGCAGTGGGATAAAAGCGGATCAGCCCCAGCATTTT.

The genes are TRBV15 and TRBJ2-7; 9 bases map to TRBD2. The junction had 6 bases not matched to a gene; V was cut back by 0 bases and J by 6 bases. The CDR3 is 15 residues long. Per germline, CDR1 LNHNV and CDR2 YYDKDF (reference sequence). CDR3 nucleotides: TGTGCCACCAGCAGAGATAGGGGACTAGCATCCGAGCAGTACTTC. This sequence encodes CATSRDRGLASEQYF.

The genes are TRBV19 and TRBJ2-6; D may be TRBD2 (5 bases). V was pared by 3 bases and J by 8 bases, with 17 bases between. CDR3 length equals 16 residues. Germline-derived CDR1 and CDR2 are LNHDA and SQIVND (reference sequence). The CDR3 reads CASSIRAGGGTNVLTF. The DNA of the CDR3 is TGTGCCAGTAGTATTCGGGCGGGTGGTGGAACCAACGTCCTGACTTTC.

This clone appeared once. This rearrangement joins TRBV6-5 to TRBJ1-2, with a possible D match to TRBD1 (6 bases). Trimming removed 6 bases at V and 4 bases at J, with 12 bases between. Germline values: CDR1 MNHEY, CDR2 SVGAGI. This CDR3 comprises 13 residues. The CDR3 protein is CASSPTGLYGYTF. The CDR3 DNA is TGTGCCAGCAGCCCCACAGGGCTCTATGGCTACACCTTC.

V usage is TRBV4-1 and J usage is TRBJ2-3; D may be TRBD2 (7 bases). The germline gives CDR1 MGHRA, CDR2 YSYEKL. This CDR3 is built from 16 residues. V dropped 3 bases and J dropped 5 bases, with 18 bases sitting between them. This CDR3 reads CASSHRGAVTRDTQYF. DNA for the CDR3: TGCGCCAGCAGCCACCGGGGGGCCGTGACTCGAGATACGCAGTATTTT.

The V and J genes are TRBV4-1 and TRBJ2-7, with 10 bases matching TRBD1. This CDR3 is built from 15 residues. CDR1 is MGHRA, CDR2 YSYEKL, per germline. J lost 3 bases, V lost 3 bases, and 5 bases had no gene match. The CDR3 loop reads CASSHPGQGLYEQYF. In nucleotides, the CDR3 is TGCGCCAGCAGCCACCCGGGACAGGGGCTCTACGAGCAGTACTTC.

This clone was observed once. V gene TRBV11-2 combines with J gene TRBJ2-7; TRBD1 aligns across 9 bases. The CDR3 runs 13 residues. CDR1 and CDR2 from the germline V gene are SGHAT and FQNNGV. The V and J ends lost 5 bases and 6 bases, in that order; junction bases with no gene match: 5. This chain's CDR3 is CASSQQQGAEQYF. The CDR3 DNA follows: TGTGCCAGCAGCCAGCAACAGGGGGCCGAGCAGTACTTC.

This clone was recorded only once. This chain connects TRBV7-9 to TRBJ1-1; D remains ambiguous. The germline V gene has CDR1 SEHNR and CDR2 FQNEAQ (reference sequence). V was cut by 6 bases and J by 2 bases, with 4 bases left in between. CDR3 size: 11 residues. The CDR3 DNA sequence: TGTGCCAGCAGGGCTAACACTGAAGCTTTCTTT. Residues: CASRANTEAFF.

V is TRBV6-2 or TRBV6-3 and J is TRBJ2-6, with TRBD1 identical over 9 bases. Germline CDR1 is MNHEY and CDR2 is SVGEGT. V lost 2 bases, J lost 0 bases, and 8 bases stayed unmatched. The CDR3 totals 19 residues. The CDR3 DNA is TGTGCCAGCAGTTACATCCGGGACAGGGAAGTCTCTGGGGCCAACGTCCTGACTTTC. Its translation: CASSYIRDREVSGANVLTF.

V usage is TRBV18 and J usage is TRBJ2-3; 8 bases match TRBD1. CDR1 and CDR2 (germline): KGHSH, LQKENI. The CDR3 runs 15 residues. V trimming: 5 bases; J trimming: 5 bases; junction bases outside the gene matches: 9. The CDR3 DNA is TGTGCCAGCTCAACAAGGACAGGGTGGGGAGATACGCAGTATTTT. This sequence encodes CASSTRTGWGDTQYF.

This chain links TRBV13 with TRBJ2-5; 8 bases agree with TRBD2. Unmatched junction bases numbered 7, after V lost 5 bases and J lost 2 bases. Per germline, CDR1 PRHDT and CDR2 FYEKMQ (reference sequence). The CDR3 totals 15 residues. CDR3 sequence reads: CASSLYGGAQETQYF. In DNA form, the CDR3 reads TGTGCCAGCAGCCTCTACGGGGGGGCTCAAGAGACCCAGTACTTC.

V is TRBV2 and J is TRBJ1-5; possibly TRBD1 for D (5 bases). Trimming removed 6 bases from V and 0 bases from J, with 12 bases in between. Germline CDR1 and CDR2: SNHLY and FYNNEI. The CDR3 is made up of 15 amino acids. CDR3 DNA sequence: TGTGCCAGCAGACTCGGGGGGGGTAGCAATCAGCCCCAGCATTTT. It specifies CASRLGGGSNQPQHF.

Only one count was recorded for this clone. The chain employs TRBV3-1 (or the pseudogene TRBV3-2) and TRBJ1-3, with 8 bases lining up with TRBD1. Germline CDR1 and CDR2: LGHDT and YNNKEL (reference sequence). The CDR3 totals 20 residues. V lost 4 bases and J lost 0; bases outside the gene matches: 17. The CDR3 DNA sequence: TGTGCCAGCAGCCCACCGGGTTTCGGGACAGGCCTCTCCTCTGGAAACACCATATATTTT. It codes for CASSPPGFGTGLSSGNTIYF.

This chain connects TRBV2 to TRBJ2-7; 10 bases align to TRBD2. V dropped 2 bases and J dropped 3; count of bases not matched to a gene: 7. CDR1 and CDR2 from the germline V gene are SNHLY and FYNNEI. This CDR3 region has 16 residues. The CDR3 here is CASSESPSGSIYEQYF. In DNA, the CDR3 is TGTGCCAGCAGTGAATCCCCTAGCGGGAGTATCTACGAGCAGTACTTC. Supplemented by reference TRBV2 and TRBJ2-7, the full variable domain reads EPEVTQTPSHQVTQMGQEVILRCVPISNHLYFYWYRQILGQKVEFLVSFYNNEISEKSEIFDDQFSVERPDGSNFTLKIRSTKLEDSAMYFCASSESPSGSIYEQYFGPGTRLTVT.

This clone has only one observation. The chain uses TRBV20-1 and TRBJ2-7, with 10 bases that match TRBD1. The J segment lost 4 bases and the V segment lost 7 bases, leaving 1 base of the junction unmatched. The CDR3 consists of 11 residues. Germline values: CDR1 DFQATT, CDR2 SNEGSKA (reference sequence). The CDR3, as DNA: TGCAGTGGACAGGGGGCGTACGAGCAGTACTTC. Encoded protein: CSGQGAYEQYF.

This chain joins TRBV28 and TRBJ1-2; D is uncertain. The CDR3 totals 14 residues. V lost 4 bases to trimming and J lost 7 bases, with 16 bases between them. Per germline, CDR1 MDHEN and CDR2 SYDVKM. CDR3 sequence reads: CASSSTDKRFGYTF. In nucleotides, the CDR3 is TGTGCCAGCAGTTCTACTGACAAAAGATTTGGCTACACCTTC.

The chain employs TRBV7-9 and TRBJ2-2, with D unclear. CDR3 length equals 13 residues. Looked up from germline, CDR1 is SEHNR and CDR2 is FQNEAQ (reference sequence). V gave up 3 bases and J gave up 4 bases, with 6 bases separating them. The CDR3 nucleotides read TGTGCCAGCAGCTTGACGGGCACCGGGGAGCTGTTTTTT. It translates to CASSLTGTGELFF.